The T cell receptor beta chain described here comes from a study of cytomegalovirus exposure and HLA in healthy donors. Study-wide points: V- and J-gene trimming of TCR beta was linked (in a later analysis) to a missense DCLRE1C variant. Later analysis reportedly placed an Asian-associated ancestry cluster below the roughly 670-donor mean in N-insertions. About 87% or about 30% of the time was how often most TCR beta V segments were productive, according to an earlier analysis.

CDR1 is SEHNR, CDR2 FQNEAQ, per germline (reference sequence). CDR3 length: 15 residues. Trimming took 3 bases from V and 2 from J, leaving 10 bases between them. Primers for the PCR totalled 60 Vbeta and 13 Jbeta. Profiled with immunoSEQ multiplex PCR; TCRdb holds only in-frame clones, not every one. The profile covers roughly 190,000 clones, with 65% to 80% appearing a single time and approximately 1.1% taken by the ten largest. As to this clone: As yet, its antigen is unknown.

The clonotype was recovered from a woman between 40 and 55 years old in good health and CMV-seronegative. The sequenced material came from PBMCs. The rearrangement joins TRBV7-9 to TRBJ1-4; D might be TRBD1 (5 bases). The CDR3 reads CASSFSDTTNEKLFF. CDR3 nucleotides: TGTGCCAGCAGCTTCTCGGACACGACTAATGAAAAACTGTTTTTT.